One sample yielded the 25 T cell receptor beta chains listed below, sequenced in a study of cytomegalovirus exposure and HLA in healthy donors (dated by TCRdb to the late 2010s). Libraries were built with the immunoSEQ multiplex PCR assay. For the multiplex PCR, a mixture combining 60 forward primers for TCR Vbeta segments and 13 reverse primers for TCR Jbeta segments was used. As stored in TCRdb, this immuneACCESS dataset retains in-frame rearrangements with V and J assigned. A fraction of the clones does not appear; measured against another copy, unresolved V genes explain less than half of the discrepancy, and the remainder lacks a known reason. The sample table lists around 150,000 clones, roughly 78% of them with a count of one. Jointly, the top ten make up 7.1% of the sample. The source material was PBMCs. All receptors come from a middle-aged man in good health and CMV-seropositive.

The rearrangement links TRBV5-6 to TRBJ1-6; 8 bases line up with TRBD1. CDR3 length: 15 residues. V lost 5 bases and J lost 5; bases outside the gene matches: 6. Germline loops: CDR1 SGHDT, CDR2 YYEEEE. This chain's CDR3 is CASSRDRIHNSPLHF. The DNA of the CDR3 is TGTGCCAGCAGTAGGGACAGGATACATAATTCACCCCTCCACTTT.

In nucleotides, the CDR3 is TGTGCCAGCAGCGGACCCGGGGCAGGGAGGGCTGAAGCTTTCTTT. It yields the protein CASSGPGAGRAEAFF. The rearrangement links TRBV9 to TRBJ1-1, with D possibly TRBD1 on 5 matching bases. CDR1 SGDLS and CDR2 YYNGEE come from the germline V gene. V gave up 3 bases and J gave up 6 bases, with 18 bases separating them. The CDR3 extends over 15 amino acids.

The chain has TRBV6-4 and TRBJ1-2; the D is unclear. Trimming stripped 2 bases from V and 3 bases from J, with 13 bases between. Germline loops: CDR1 MRHNA, CDR2 SNTAGT. There are 15 residues in the CDR3. In DNA, the CDR3 is TGTGCCAGCAGTGACGTAGACGAGGAGCACTATGGCTACACCTTC. As protein: CASSDVDEEHYGYTF.

J is TRBJ1-1 and V is TRBV7-9, with TRBD1 matching 10 bases. Germline V gene data show CDR1 as SEHNR and CDR2 as FQNEAQ (reference sequence). There are 14 residues in the CDR3. The J segment lost 6 bases and the V segment lost 5 bases, leaving 6 bases of the junction unmatched. CDR3: CASSLGQGGAEAFF. The CDR3 DNA follows: TGTGCCAGCAGCCTCGGACAGGGGGGAGCTGAAGCTTTCTTT.

The chain carries TRBV16 and TRBJ1-1; 11 nucleotides line up with TRBD1. The CDR3 covers 16 residues. The ends lost 4 bases at V and 0 bases at J; junction bases unmatched: 4. CDR1 is KGHSY, CDR2 FQNENV, per germline. CDR3 nucleotides: TGTGCCAGCAGCCCCCGGGACAGGGGGATGAACACTGAAGCTTTCTTT. Translated, it gives CASSPRDRGMNTEAFF.

This clone was observed a few times. The chain recombines TRBV4-3 with TRBJ1-6; 7 nucleotides agree with TRBD1. CDR3 length equals 15 residues. Germline CDR1 is LGHNA and CDR2 is YSLEER. V shed 1 base and J 10 bases; nucleotides not matched to a gene: 7. For the CDR3, the DNA is TGCGCCAGCAGCCAAGTCAGAGGGGGCGGATCACCCCTCCACTTT. It is translated as CASSQVRGGGSPLHF.

The chain carries TRBV5-6 and TRBJ1-1, with D perhaps matching TRBD1 (5 bases). V was clipped by 4 bases and J by 11 bases, with 18 bases between them. Looked up from germline, CDR1 is SGHDT and CDR2 is YYEEEE. The CDR3 is 13 amino acids. The CDR3 region is CASSQGAAVRAFF. For the CDR3, the DNA is TGTGCCAGCAGCCAAGGGGCAGCTGTACGGGCTTTCTTT.

This clone was picked up one time. The V and J genes are TRBV18 and TRBJ1-6; D is ambiguous. Germline V gives CDR1 KGHSH, CDR2 LQKENI. V was pared by 3 bases and J by 7 bases, with 7 bases between. The CDR3 loop spans 13 amino acids. CDR3 DNA sequence: TGTGCCAGCTCACCTGGGCCGAATTCACCCCTCCACTTT. It specifies CASSPGPNSPLHF.

The V call is TRBV5-1, the J call TRBJ1-2; TRBD1 aligns across 7 bases. The CDR3 spans 14 residues. The V gene's germline CDR1 is SGHRS and CDR2 YFSETQ. V was pared by 4 bases and J by 7 bases, with 10 bases of the junction left unmatched. The CDR3 here is CASSDYDRVAGYTF. CDR3 DNA sequence: TGCGCCAGCAGCGATTATGACAGGGTCGCTGGCTACACCTTC. The variable domain in full, completed from reference TRBV5-1 and TRBJ1-2, reads KAGVTQTPRYLIKTRGQQVTLSCSPISGHRSVSWYQQTPGQGLQFLFEYFSETQRNKGNFPGRFSGRQFSNSRSEMNVSTLELGDSALYLCASSDYDRVAGYTFGSGTRLTVV.

This chain links TRBV4-3 with TRBJ2-7; 7 positions agree with TRBD1. V shed 4 bases and J 7 bases; nucleotides not matched to a gene: 13. The germline CDR1 and CDR2 sequences are LGHNA and YSLEER. The CDR3 has 15 amino acids. CDR3 region: CASSLSGGPAGEQYF. DNA for the CDR3: TGCGCCAGCAGCCTTTCAGGGGGTCCGGCTGGGGAGCAGTACTTC.

This clone appeared a single time. The rearrangement joins TRBV19 to TRBJ1-1; D gene unclear. The CDR3 contains 14 residues. V was shortened by 4 bases and J by 0 bases, with 9 bases between the two germline ends. Germline CDR1 LNHDA, CDR2 SQIVND (reference sequence). The CDR3 DNA follows: TGTGCCAGTAGTAGGGGAGTATTGAACACTGAAGCTTTCTTT. Translation: CASSRGVLNTEAFF.

The gene calls are TRBV2 and TRBJ1-3; the D gene is possibly TRBD1 (5 bases). Between the trimmed V and J ends, which lost 1 base and 0 bases, there was a span of 7 bases. CDR1 and CDR2 from the germline V gene are SNHLY and FYNNEI. This CDR3 region has 15 residues. CDR3 protein: CASSEGDFSGNTIYF. The CDR3 bases are TGTGCCAGCAGTGAAGGGGACTTCTCTGGAAACACCATATATTTT. The whole variable domain, filled in from reference TRBV2 and TRBJ1-3, reads EPEVTQTPSHQVTQMGQEVILRCVPISNHLYFYWYRQILGQKVEFLVSFYNNEISEKSEIFDDQFSVERPDGSNFTLKIRSTKLEDSAMYFCASSEGDFSGNTIYFGEGSWLTVV.

The J gene is TRBJ1-5, the V gene TRBV27, with D uncertain. Germline V gives CDR1 MNHEY, CDR2 SMNVEV (reference sequence). This CDR3 spans 15 amino acids. Trimming took 5 bases from V and 0 from J, leaving 11 bases between them. The CDR3: CASSLARSSNQPQHF. In DNA, the CDR3 is TGTGCCAGCAGTCTAGCAAGGTCTAGCAATCAGCCCCAGCATTTT.

The V call is TRBV6-6, the J call TRBJ1-2, with 7 nucleotides matching TRBD1. This CDR3 has 14 residues. V lost 5 bases and J lost 3; bases outside the gene matches: 6. The germline V gene encodes CDR1 MNHNY and CDR2 SVGAGI (reference sequence). The DNA for the CDR3 is TGTGCCAGCAGTGACAGGGAGGCAGACTATGGCTACACCTTC. It translates to CASSDREADYGYTF.

The chain joins TRBV7-9 to TRBJ1-2; no clear D. This CDR3 comprises 12 residues. Germline loops: CDR1 SEHNR, CDR2 FQNEAQ (reference sequence). V lost 5 bases to trimming and J lost 8 bases, with 12 bases between them. The CDR3 here is CASSPTTGGYTF. CDR3 DNA: TGTGCCAGCAGCCCCACAACGGGGGGCTACACCTTC. The variable domain in full, with the rest retrieved from reference TRBV7-9 and TRBJ1-2, is DTGVSQNPRHKITKRGQNVTFRCDPISEHNRLYWYRQTLGQGPEFLTYFQNEAQLEKSRLLSDRFSAERPKGSFSTLEIQRTEQGDSAMYLCASSPTTGGYTFGSGTRLTVV.

The chain recombines TRBV9 with TRBJ2-3; 9 nucleotides line up with TRBD2. Trimming removed 1 base from V and 0 bases from J; junction bases left unmatched: 0. The CDR3 runs 15 residues. Germline assignment: CDR1 SGDLS and CDR2 YYNGEE. Here the CDR3 reads CASSVLAGSTDTQYF. The CDR3 DNA is TGTGCCAGCAGCGTACTAGCGGGGAGCACAGATACGCAGTATTTT. The full variable domain, rest sourced from reference TRBV9 and TRBJ2-3, is DSGVTQTPKHLITATGQRVTLRCSPRSGDLSVYWYQQSLDQGLQFLIQYYNGEERAKGNILERFSAQQFPDLHSELNLSSLELGDSALYFCASSVLAGSTDTQYFGPGTRLTVL.

This clone was picked up a small number of times. The CDR3 loop is CASSTEGNSPLHF. The CDR3 DNA reads TGCGCCAGCAGCACGGAGGGGAATTCACCCCTCCACTTT. The J gene is TRBJ1-6, the V gene TRBV5-1; maybe TRBD1 (5 bases). This CDR3 is built from 13 residues. The V gene lost 4 bases and the J gene lost 7 bases, with 9 bases spanning the gap. Germline V lookup: CDR1 SGHRS, CDR2 YFSETQ.

This clone has just one count. The chain is built from TRBV6-1 and TRBJ1-1, with D possibly TRBD1 on 5 matching bases. V was pared by 6 bases and J by 10 bases, with 15 bases between. The CDR3 is made up of 12 amino acids. Per germline, CDR1 MNHNS and CDR2 SASEGT. As DNA, the CDR3 is TGTGCCAGCAGATATACGTCCCAGGGAGCTTTCTTT. Protein sequence: CASRYTSQGAFF.

The V call is TRBV10-2, the J call TRBJ2-7; 10 bases align to TRBD2. The V gene's germline CDR1 is WSHSY and CDR2 SAAADI. The CDR3 totals 14 residues. The V segment lost 3 bases and the J segment 7 bases; nucleotides outside the gene matches: 6. For the CDR3, the DNA is TGCGCCAGCAGTGATCATAGCGGGGGGAGGGAGCAGTACTTC. It encodes CASSDHSGGREQYF.

The chain joins TRBV6-1 to TRBJ2-3, with D possibly matching TRBD2 (7 bases). V lost 2 bases and J lost 1, with 10 bases in between. Germline assignment: CDR1 MNHNS and CDR2 SASEGT. This CDR3 contains 15 residues. Here the CDR3 reads CASSERGAGTDTQYF. The CDR3 DNA reads TGTGCCAGCAGTGAACGGGGGGCCGGCACAGATACGCAGTATTTT.

The genes are TRBV11-2 and TRBJ2-1, with unresolved D. Between the trimmed V and J ends, which lost 2 bases and 8 bases, there was a span of 7 bases. Germline loops: CDR1 SGHAT, CDR2 FQNNGV. The CDR3 has 12 residues. The CDR3 region is CASSLIGDEQFF. The DNA of the CDR3 is TGTGCCAGCAGCTTAATAGGAGATGAGCAGTTCTTC.

The gene calls are TRBV11-1 and TRBJ1-2; D remains unclear. The V gene's germline CDR1 is SGHAT and CDR2 FQDESV (reference sequence). The CDR3 extends over 14 amino acids. Trimming stripped 5 bases from V and 3 bases from J, with 13 bases between. CDR3 protein: CASSPRRVDYGYTF. Written as DNA, the CDR3 is TGTGCCAGCAGCCCCAGGAGGGTTGACTATGGCTACACCTTC.

The gene calls are TRBV6-6 and TRBJ1-1, with no clear D. This CDR3 contains 13 residues. V lost 7 bases and J 4 bases, leaving 13 bases between the germline ends. Germline values: CDR1 MNHNY, CDR2 SVGAGI (reference sequence). CDR3 residues: CASIYYLGTEAFF. The DNA for the CDR3 is TGTGCCAGCATCTACTATCTTGGCACTGAAGCTTTCTTT.

The count of this clone is one. The J gene is TRBJ1-4, the V gene TRBV19; the match to TRBD1 covers 11 bases. The CDR3 loop spans 16 amino acids. Germline V gene sequence: CDR1 LNHDA, CDR2 SQIVND (reference sequence). J was trimmed by 8 bases and V by 6 bases; bases with no gene match: 11. DNA of the CDR3: TGTGCCAGTAGCCCAACAAGGACAGGGGGCAAAGAAAAACTGTTTTTT. Translated, it gives CASSPTRTGGKEKLFF.

The chain has TRBV7-2 and TRBJ2-7; D possibly corresponds to TRBD1 (6 bases). Trimming stripped 5 bases from V and 4 bases from J, with 15 bases between. Germline V gene sequence: CDR1 SGHTA, CDR2 FQGNSA. The CDR3 is made up of 14 amino acids. For the CDR3, the DNA is TGTGCCAGCAGCCGGGGACACCAAAATTACGAGCAGTACTTC. Protein: CASSRGHQNYEQYF.